This TCR beta chain was sequenced in a study of T cell responses to AZD1222 COVID-19 vaccine. Study observations and caveats: Increased Spike-specific TCR breadth and depth were observed after two AZD1222 doses. Most donors were white British, females outnumbered males, and clonal diversity was possibly underestimated. Only after the peak T cell response were repertoires sampled. Targets within unmutated variant regions were reportedly found for nearly half of spike-specific TCRs.

As to this clone: Its target is unknown.

This CDR3 spans 13 amino acids. The V end was cut by 3 bases, the J end by 6 bases, with 12 bases between. The V gene's germline CDR1 is LNHDA and CDR2 SQIVND (reference sequence). Using immunoSEQ multiplex PCR, the repertoire was profiled, and TCRdb retains in-frame clones only, with some absent. The sample records 150,000 or so clones, over 85% being singletons. Sample: peripheral blood, taken on day 0 of MenACWY control vaccination. The sequence was obtained from an adult in good health. The chain couples TRBV19 to TRBJ2-7; D unclear. CDR3 in DNA: TGTGCCAGTAGTATCCAGGATCAGAGCGAGCAGTACTTC. It codes for CASSIQDQSEQYF.